The 2 T cell receptor beta chains below were found in one sample sequenced in a study of blood T cell repertoires in COVID-19. Measured with immunoSEQ multiplex PCR; TCRdb has only the in-frame clones, and not every one. The top ten clones hold 1% of a sample with approximately 250,000 clones, approximately 85% of them seen once. The sequencing input was PBMCs or T cells enriched from blood (not recorded which). These receptors originate from a woman in her twenties or thirties who had recovered from COVID-19.

The rearrangement links TRBV6-5 to TRBJ1-2, with 7 positions matching TRBD1. The CDR3 sequence is 13 residues long. Germline V gene lookup returns CDR1 MNHEY and CDR2 SVGAGI. V lost 7 bases to trimming and J lost 4 bases; unmatched junction nucleotides: 6. The DNA of the CDR3 is TGTGCCAGCACCCAGACAGGGCTCTATGGCTACACCTTC. It translates to CASTQTGLYGYTF.

The V gene is TRBV28, the J gene TRBJ2-3; no reliable D call. CDR1 is MDHEN, CDR2 SYDVKM, per germline. This CDR3 region has 16 residues. The V end lost 2 bases, the J end lost 7 bases, and 19 bases lay between the germline ends. The CDR3 region is CASSLVRSSLVYTQYF. The CDR3 DNA reads TGTGCCAGCAGTTTAGTTCGAAGTAGCCTCGTGTATACGCAGTATTTT.